This TCR beta chain was found in a study of cytomegalovirus exposure and HLA in healthy donors. A note on this clone: The same CDR3 arises from other DNA sequences in this sample as well.

The germline V gene encodes CDR1 MNHEY and CDR2 SVGAGI. V was trimmed by 6 bases and J by 3 bases, leaving 15 bases between them. This CDR3 is 14 amino acids long. Profiling relied on immunoSEQ multiplex PCR, and the TCRdb table lists in-frame clones only, not all of them. The table lists some 330,000 clones, roughly 85% of them singletons. Material: PBMCs. The clonotype originates from a woman under 30 in good health and CMV-seronegative. V gene TRBV6-5 combines with J gene TRBJ2-7, with TRBD1 as a possible D gene (6 bases). The CDR3 region is CASSVPGVSYEQYF. CDR3 DNA: TGTGCCAGCAGCGTACCAGGGGTTAGCTACGAGCAGTACTTC.